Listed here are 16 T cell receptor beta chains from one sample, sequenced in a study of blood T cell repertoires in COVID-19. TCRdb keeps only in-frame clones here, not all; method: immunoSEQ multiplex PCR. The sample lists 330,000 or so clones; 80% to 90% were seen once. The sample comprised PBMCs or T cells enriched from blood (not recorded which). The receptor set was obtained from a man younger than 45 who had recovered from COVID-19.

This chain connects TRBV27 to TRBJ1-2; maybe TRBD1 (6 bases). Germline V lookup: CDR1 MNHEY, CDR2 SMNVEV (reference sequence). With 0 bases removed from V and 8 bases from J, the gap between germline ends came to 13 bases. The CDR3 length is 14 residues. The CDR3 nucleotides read TGTGCCAGCAGTTTATCGGGGGCCCTCGAGGGCTACACCTTC. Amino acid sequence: CASSLSGALEGYTF.

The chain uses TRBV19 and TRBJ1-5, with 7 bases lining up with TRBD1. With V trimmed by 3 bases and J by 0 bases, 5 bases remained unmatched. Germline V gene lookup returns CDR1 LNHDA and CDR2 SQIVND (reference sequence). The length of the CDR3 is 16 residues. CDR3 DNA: TGTGCCAGTAGTATGTTCGGGACAGATAGCAATCAGCCCCAGCATTTT. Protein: CASSMFGTDSNQPQHF.

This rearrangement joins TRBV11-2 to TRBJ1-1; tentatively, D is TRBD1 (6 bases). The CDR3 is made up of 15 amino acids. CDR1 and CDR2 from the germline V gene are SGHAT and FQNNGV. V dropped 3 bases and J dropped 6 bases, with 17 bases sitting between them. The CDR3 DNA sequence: TGTGCCAGCAGCTTGGAAGGGGGAGTAGTGGCTGAAGCTTTCTTT. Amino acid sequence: CASSLEGGVVAEAFF.

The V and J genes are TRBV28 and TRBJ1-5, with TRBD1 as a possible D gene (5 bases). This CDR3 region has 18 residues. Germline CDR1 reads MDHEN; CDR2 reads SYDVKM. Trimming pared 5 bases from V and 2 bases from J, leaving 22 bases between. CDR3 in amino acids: CASSPIFQTGLGNQPQHF. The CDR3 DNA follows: TGTGCCAGCAGTCCCATTTTCCAAACAGGCTTGGGCAATCAGCCCCAGCATTTT.

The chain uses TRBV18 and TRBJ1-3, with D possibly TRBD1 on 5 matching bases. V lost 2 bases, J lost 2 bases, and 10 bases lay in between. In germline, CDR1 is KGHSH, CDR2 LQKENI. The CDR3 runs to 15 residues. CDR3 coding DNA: TGTGCCAGCTCACCAGCCAGGGTAACTGGAAACACCATATATTTT. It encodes CASSPARVTGNTIYF. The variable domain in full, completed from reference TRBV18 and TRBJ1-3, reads NAGVMQNPRHLVRRRGQEARLRCSPMKGHSHVYWYRQLPEEGLKFMVYLQKENIIDESGMPKERFSAEFPKEGPSILRIQQVVRGDSAAYFCASSPARVTGNTIYFGEGSWLTVV.

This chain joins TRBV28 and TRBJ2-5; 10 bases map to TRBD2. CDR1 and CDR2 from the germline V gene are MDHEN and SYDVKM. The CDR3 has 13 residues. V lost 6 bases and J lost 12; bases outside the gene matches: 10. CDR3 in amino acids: CASSLTSGQFKYF. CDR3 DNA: TGTGCCAGCAGCTTGACTAGCGGGCAATTTAAGTACTTC.

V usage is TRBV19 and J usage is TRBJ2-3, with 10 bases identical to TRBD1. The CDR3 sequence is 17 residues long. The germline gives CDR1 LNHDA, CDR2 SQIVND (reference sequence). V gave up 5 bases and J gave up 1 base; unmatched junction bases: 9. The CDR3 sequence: CASSSRDRGFGTDTQYF. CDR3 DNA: TGTGCCAGTAGTTCCCGGGACAGGGGTTTCGGCACAGATACGCAGTATTTT.

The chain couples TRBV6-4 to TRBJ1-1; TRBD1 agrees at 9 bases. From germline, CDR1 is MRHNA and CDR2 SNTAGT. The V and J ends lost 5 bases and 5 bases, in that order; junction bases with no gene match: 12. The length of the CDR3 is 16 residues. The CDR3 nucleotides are TGTGCCAGCAGTAAGTCCCGGGACAGGGCCGGGACTGAAGCTTTCTTT. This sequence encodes CASSKSRDRAGTEAFF.

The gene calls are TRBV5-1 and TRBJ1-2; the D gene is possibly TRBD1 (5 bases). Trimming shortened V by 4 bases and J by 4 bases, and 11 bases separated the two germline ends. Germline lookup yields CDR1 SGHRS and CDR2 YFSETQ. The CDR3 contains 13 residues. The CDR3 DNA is TGCGCCAGCAGCATGGACATCTCCTATGGCTACACCTTC. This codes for CASSMDISYGYTF.

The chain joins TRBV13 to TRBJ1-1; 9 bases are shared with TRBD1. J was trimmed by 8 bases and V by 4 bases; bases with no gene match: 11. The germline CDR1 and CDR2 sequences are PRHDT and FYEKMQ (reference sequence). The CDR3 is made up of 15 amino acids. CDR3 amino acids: CASSSPRTGESEAFF. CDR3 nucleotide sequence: TGTGCCAGCAGCTCCCCTCGGACAGGGGAATCGGAAGCTTTCTTT.

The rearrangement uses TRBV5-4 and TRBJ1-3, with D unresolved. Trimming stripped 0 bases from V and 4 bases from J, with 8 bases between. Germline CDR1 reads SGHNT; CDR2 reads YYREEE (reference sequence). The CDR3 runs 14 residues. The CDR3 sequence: CASSLGALGNTIYF. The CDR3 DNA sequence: TGTGCCAGCAGCTTGGGGGCCCTCGGAAACACCATATATTTT.

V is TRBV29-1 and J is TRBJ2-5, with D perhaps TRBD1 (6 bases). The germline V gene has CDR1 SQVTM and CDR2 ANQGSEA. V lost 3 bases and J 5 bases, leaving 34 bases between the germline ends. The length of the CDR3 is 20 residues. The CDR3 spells CSVDGAPRELHRATDETQYF. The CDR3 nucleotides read TGCAGCGTTGACGGGGCCCCCCGGGAATTGCACAGGGCCACTGATGAGACCCAGTACTTC.

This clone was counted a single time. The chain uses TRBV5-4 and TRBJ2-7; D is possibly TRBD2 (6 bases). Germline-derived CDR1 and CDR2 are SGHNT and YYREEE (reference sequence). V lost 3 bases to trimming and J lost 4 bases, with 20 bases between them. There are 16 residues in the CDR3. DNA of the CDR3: TGTGCCAGCAGCTCCGGGACCCGTGGGGGGAGGTACGAGCAGTACTTC. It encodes CASSSGTRGGRYEQYF.

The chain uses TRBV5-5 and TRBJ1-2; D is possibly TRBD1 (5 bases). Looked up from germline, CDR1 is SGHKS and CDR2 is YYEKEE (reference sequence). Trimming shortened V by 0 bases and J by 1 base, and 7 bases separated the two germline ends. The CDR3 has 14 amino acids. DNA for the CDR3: TGTGCCAGCAGCTTGGCACAGGTTAACTATGGCTACACCTTC. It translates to CASSLAQVNYGYTF. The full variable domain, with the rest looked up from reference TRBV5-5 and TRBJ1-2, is DAGVTQSPTHLIKTRGQQVTLRCSPISGHKSVSWYQQVLGQGPQFIFQYYEKEERGRGNFPDRFSARQFPNYSSELNVNALLLGDSALYLCASSLAQVNYGYTFGSGTRLTVV.

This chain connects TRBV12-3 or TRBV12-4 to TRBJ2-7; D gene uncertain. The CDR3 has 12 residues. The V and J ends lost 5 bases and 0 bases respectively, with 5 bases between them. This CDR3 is CASSPSSYEQYF. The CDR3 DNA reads TGTGCCAGCAGTCCTAGCTCCTACGAGCAGTACTTC.

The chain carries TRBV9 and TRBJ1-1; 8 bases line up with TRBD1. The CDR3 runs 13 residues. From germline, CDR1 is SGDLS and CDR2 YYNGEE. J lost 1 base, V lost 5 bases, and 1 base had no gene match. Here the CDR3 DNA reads TGTGCCAGCAGGGGGACAGGGAACACTGAAGCTTTCTTT. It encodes CASRGTGNTEAFF.